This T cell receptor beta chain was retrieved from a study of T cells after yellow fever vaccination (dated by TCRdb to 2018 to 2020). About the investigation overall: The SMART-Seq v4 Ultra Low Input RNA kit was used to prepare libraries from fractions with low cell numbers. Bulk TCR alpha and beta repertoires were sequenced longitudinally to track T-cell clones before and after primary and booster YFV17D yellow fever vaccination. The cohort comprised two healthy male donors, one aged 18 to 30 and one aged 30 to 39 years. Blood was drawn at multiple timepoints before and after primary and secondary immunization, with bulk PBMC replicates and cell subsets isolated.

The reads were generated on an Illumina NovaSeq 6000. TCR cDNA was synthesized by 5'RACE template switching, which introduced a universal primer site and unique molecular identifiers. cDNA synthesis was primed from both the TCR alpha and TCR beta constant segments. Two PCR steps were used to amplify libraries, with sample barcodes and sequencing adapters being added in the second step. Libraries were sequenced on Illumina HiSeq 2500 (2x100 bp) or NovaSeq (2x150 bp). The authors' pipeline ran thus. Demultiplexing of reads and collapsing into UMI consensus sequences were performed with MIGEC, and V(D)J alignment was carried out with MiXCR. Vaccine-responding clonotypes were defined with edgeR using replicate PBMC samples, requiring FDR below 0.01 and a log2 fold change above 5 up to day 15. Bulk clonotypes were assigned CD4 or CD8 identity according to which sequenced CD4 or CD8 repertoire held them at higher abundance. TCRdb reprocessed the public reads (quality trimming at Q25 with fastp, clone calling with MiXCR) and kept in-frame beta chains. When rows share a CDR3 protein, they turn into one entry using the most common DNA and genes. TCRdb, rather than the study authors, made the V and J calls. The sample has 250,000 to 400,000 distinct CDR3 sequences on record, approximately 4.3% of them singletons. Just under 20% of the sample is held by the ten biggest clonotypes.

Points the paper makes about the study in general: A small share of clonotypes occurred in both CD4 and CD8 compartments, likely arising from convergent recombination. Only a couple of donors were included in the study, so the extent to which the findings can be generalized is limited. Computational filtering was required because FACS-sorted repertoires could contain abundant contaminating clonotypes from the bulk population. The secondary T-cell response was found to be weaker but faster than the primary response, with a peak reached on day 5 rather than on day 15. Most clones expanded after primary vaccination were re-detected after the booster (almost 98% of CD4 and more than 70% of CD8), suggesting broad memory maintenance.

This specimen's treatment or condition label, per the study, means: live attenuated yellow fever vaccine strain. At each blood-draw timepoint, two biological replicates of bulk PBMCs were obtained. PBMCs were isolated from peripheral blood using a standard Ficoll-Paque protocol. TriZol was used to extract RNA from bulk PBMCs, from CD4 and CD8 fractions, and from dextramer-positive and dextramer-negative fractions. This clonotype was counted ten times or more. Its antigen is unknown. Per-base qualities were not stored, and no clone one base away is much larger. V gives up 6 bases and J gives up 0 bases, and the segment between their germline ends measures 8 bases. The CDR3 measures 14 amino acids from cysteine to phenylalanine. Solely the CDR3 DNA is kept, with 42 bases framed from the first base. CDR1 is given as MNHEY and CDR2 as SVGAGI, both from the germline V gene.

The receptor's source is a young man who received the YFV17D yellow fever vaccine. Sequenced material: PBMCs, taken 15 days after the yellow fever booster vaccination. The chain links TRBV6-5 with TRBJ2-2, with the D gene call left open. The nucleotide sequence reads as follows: TGTGCCAGCAGGGCAAACCCGAACACCGGGGAGCTGTTTTTT. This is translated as CASRANPNTGELFF.